This TCR beta chain was retrieved from a study of T-cell reconstitution after alpha-beta-depleted transplantation in children. Overall study findings and caveats: From surviving recipient T cells and thymic progenitors came the high day-60 TCRbeta diversity observed in some patients. By about two months after transplant, alpha-beta T cells reportedly arose from several hundred graft clones that had expanded. Newly generated T cells supplied most T-cell counts and diversity one year post-transplant.

Unique molecular identifiers were incorporated during preparation of the TCRbeta library. TCRdb reprocessed the PCR reads via MiXCR and lists one record per CDR3 protein. The table includes approximately 630,000 distinct CDR3 sequences, around 13% detected once. This CDR3 has 15 residues. With V trimmed by 8 bases and J by 3 bases, 7 bases remained unmatched. Germline assignment: CDR1 SNHLY and CDR2 FYNNEI. This clonotype was detected ten times or more. No antigen is known for it. Sequenced here: PBMCs, sampled before TCRalphabeta/CD19-depleted stem cell transplant. The sequence was collected from a girl aged 2-10 years with congenital amegakaryocytic thrombocytopenia, due to receive a stem cell transplant. The chain carries TRBV2 and TRBJ2-2; 9 positions match TRBD2. This CDR3 reads CASASGLADTGELFF. CDR3 in DNA: TGTGCCAGCGCGTCGGGACTAGCCGACACCGGGGAGCTGTTTTTT.